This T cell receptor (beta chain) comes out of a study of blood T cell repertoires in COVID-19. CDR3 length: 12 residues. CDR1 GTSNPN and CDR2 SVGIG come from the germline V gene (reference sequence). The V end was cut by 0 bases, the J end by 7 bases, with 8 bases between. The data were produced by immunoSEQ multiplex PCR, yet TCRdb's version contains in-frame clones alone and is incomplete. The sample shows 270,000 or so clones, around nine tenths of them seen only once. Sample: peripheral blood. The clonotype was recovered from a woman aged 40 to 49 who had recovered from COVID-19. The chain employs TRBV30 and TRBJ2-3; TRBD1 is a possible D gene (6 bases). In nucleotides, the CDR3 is TGTGCCTGGAGTGTACAGGGCTATACGCAGTATTTT. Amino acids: CAWSVQGYTQYF.